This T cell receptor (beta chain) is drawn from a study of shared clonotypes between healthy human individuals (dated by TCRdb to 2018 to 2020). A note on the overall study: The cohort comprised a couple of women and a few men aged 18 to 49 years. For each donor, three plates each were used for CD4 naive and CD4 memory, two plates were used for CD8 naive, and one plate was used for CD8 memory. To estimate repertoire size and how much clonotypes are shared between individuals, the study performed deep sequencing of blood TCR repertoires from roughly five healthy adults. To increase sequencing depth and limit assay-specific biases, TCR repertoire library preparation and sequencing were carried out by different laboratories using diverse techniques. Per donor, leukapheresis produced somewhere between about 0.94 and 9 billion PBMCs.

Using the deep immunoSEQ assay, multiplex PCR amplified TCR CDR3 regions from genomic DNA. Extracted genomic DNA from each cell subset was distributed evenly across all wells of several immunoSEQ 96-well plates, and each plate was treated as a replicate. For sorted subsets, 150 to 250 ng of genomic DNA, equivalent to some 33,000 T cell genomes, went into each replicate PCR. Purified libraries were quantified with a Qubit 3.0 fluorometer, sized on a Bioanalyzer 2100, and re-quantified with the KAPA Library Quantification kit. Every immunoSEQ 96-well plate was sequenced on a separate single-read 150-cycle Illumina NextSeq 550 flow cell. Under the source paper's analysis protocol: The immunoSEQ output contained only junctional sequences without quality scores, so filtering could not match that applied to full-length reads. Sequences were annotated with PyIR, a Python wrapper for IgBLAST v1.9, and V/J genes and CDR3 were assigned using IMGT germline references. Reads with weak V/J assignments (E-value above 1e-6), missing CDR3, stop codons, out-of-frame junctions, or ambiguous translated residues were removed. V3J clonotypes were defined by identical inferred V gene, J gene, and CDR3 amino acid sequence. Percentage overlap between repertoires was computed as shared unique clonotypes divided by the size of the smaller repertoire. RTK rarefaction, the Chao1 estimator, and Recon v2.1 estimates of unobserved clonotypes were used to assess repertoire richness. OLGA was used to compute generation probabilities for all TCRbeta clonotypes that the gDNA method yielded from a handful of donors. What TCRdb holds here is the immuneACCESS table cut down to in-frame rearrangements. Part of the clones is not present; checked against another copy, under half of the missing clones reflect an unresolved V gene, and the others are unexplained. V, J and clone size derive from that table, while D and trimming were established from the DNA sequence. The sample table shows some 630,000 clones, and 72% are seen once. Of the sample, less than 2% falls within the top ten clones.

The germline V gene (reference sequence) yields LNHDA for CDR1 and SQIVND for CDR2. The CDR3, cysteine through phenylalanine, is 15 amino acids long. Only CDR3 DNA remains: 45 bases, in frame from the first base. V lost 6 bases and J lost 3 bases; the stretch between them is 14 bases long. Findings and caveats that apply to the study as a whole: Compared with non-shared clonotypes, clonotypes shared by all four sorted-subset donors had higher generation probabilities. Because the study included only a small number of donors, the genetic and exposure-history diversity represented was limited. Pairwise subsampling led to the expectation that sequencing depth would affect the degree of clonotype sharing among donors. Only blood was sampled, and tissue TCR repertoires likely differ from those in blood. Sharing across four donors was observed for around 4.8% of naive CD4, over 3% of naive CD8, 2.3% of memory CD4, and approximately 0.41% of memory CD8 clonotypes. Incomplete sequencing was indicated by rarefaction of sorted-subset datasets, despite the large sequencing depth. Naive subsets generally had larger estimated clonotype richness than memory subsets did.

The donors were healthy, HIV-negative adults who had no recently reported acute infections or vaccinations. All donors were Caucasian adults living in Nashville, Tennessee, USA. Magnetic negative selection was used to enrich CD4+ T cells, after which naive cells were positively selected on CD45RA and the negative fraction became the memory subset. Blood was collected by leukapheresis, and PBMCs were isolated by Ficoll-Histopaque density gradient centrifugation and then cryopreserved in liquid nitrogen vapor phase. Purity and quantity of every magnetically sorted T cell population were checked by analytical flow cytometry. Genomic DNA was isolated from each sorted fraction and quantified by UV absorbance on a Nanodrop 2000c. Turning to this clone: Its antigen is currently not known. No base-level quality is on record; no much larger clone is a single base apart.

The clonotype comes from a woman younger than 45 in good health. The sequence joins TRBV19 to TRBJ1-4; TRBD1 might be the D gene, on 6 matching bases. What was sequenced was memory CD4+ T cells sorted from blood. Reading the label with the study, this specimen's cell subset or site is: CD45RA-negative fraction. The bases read TGTGCCAGTAGGCCCCCGGGGGCGTCTAATGAAAAACTGTTTTTT. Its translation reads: CASRPPGASNEKLFF.